The T cell receptor (beta chain) described here comes from a study of radiotherapy plus CTLA-4 blockade in lung cancer. Turning to the study itself: Objective responses emerged in 15% to 20% of patients, and around 31% attained disease control.

V trimming: 3 bases; J trimming: 4 bases; junction bases outside the gene matches: 5. Germline CDR1 SNHLY, CDR2 FYNNEI. This CDR3 comprises 15 residues. Focal radiation was given together with CTLA-4 blockade (ipilimumab) to patients with chemo-refractory metastatic non-small-cell lung cancer. The protocol was immunoSEQ multiplex PCR, while the TCRdb copy is restricted to in-frame clones and leaves out a portion. The repertoire has approximately 82,000 clones, about 83% of them found once; the top ten carry roughly 15%. Sequenced here: peripheral blood, sampled from a patient treated with radiotherapy plus ipilimumab. This clonotype originated in a human donor with non-small cell lung cancer that progressed on radiotherapy plus ipilimumab. The rearrangement uses TRBV2 and TRBJ2-1; 8 bases are shared with TRBD2. CDR3 region: CASSDSGGEYNEQFF. CDR3 DNA: TGTGCCAGCAGTGATTCGGGGGGGGAATACAATGAGCAGTTCTTC.